Detailed here is one T cell receptor beta chain. The specificity of this receptor is unknown. No base quality values were provided; no much bigger clone lies one nucleotide off. This specimen belongs to a study of shared clonotypes between healthy human individuals (dated by TCRdb to 2018 to 2021). Some background on the complete study: The cohort comprised a couple of women and three men aged 18 to 49 years. Blood TCR repertoires of a handful of healthy adults were deeply sequenced to estimate repertoire size and the extent of clonotype sharing between individuals. For each donor, CD4 naive and CD4 memory were each given three plates, CD8 naive was given two plates, and CD8 memory was given one plate. Per donor, leukapheresis produced somewhere between about 0.85 and 8.9 billion PBMCs. Different laboratories and diverse techniques were used to prepare libraries and sequence TCR repertoires, to increase sequencing depth and limit assay-specific biases. Here is what the overall study found, with its caveats: Even with the large sequencing depth, rarefaction of the sorted-subset datasets indicated that sequencing was incomplete. Only blood was sampled, and tissue TCR repertoires likely differ from those in blood. Pairwise subsampling indicated that sequencing depth was expected to affect the degree of clonotype sharing among donors. The genetic and exposure-history diversity represented was limited by the small number of donors. Estimated clonotype richness was generally larger for naive than for memory subsets. When several donors were compared, the shared fraction of clonotypes was around 5% for naive CD4, about 4% for naive CD8, 2.3% for memory CD4, and less than 0.5% for memory CD8. Compared with non-shared clonotypes, clonotypes shared by all four sorted-subset donors had higher generation probabilities.

Using the deep immunoSEQ assay, multiplex PCR amplified TCR CDR3 regions from genomic DNA. For each cell subset, the extracted genomic DNA was distributed evenly across all wells of several immunoSEQ 96-well plates, and each plate served as one replicate. Each replicate PCR for sorted subsets received about 180 ng genomic DNA, equal to about 29,000 T cell genomes. Purified libraries were quantified with a Qubit 3.0 fluorometer, sized on a Bioanalyzer 2100, and re-quantified with the KAPA Library Quantification kit. Each immunoSEQ 96-well plate was sequenced on its own single-read 150-cycle Illumina NextSeq 550 flow cell. The authors' pipeline ran thus. Because the immunoSEQ output included only junctional sequences and no quality scores, the filtering could not be the same as the filtering used for full-length reads. To assign V/J genes and CDR3, sequences were annotated using PyIR, a Python wrapper for IgBLAST v1.9, with IMGT germline references. Reads with weak V/J assignments (E-value above 1e-6), missing CDR3, stop codons, out-of-frame junctions, or ambiguous translated residues were removed. A V3J clonotype was defined by an identical inferred V gene, J gene, and CDR3 amino acid sequence. Percentage overlap between repertoires was computed as shared unique clonotypes divided by the size of the smaller repertoire. Repertoire richness was assessed with RTK rarefaction, the Chao1 estimator, and Recon v2.1 estimates of unobserved clonotypes. Generation probabilities for all TCRbeta clonotypes obtained by the gDNA method from a handful of donors were computed using OLGA. In its TCRdb copy, this immuneACCESS table keeps in-frame sequences only and misses some clones. Where compared with another copy, unresolved V genes explain less than half of these, and the others have no known cause. The V and J calls and the clone size are those of that table, but D and trimming were determined from the DNA. Counted in this sample were approximately 2.5 million clones; 93% of them appeared once. The ten largest clones add up to about 0.34% of the sample.

The junction shows trimming of 5 bases on V and 2 bases on J, and the gene matches do not reach 9 bases of it. Counted from cysteine to phenylalanine, this CDR3 has 17 amino acids. Left in the record is the CDR3 DNA by itself, 51 bases read in frame from the first base. CDR1 and CDR2 (SSHAT, FNYEAQ) derive from the germline V gene (reference sequence). Donors were healthy HIV-negative adults with no recently reported acute infections or vaccinations. Only Caucasian adults living in Nashville, Tennessee, USA were represented among the donors. CD4+ T cells were enriched through magnetic negative selection, after which naive cells were positively selected on CD45RA and the remaining negative fraction served as the memory subset. After blood collection by leukapheresis, PBMCs were isolated using Ficoll-Histopaque density gradient centrifugation and then cryopreserved in the vapor phase of liquid nitrogen. Analytical flow cytometry was used to check the purity and quantity of every magnetically sorted T cell population. Genomic DNA was isolated from every sorted fraction and measured by UV absorbance on a Nanodrop 2000c.

The sample was naive CD4+ T cells from PBMCs. Reading the label with the study, this specimen's cell subset or site is: CD45RA+ positively selected. This TCR derives from a young man in good health. Some clones in this sample may be carry-over from other donors' samples. The sequence links TRBV7-7 to TRBJ2-2; TRBD1 aligns with 9 central bases. The CDR3 in this case is CASSPLGQGGNTGELFF. Read as DNA, the sequence is TGTGCCAGCAGCCCATTGGGACAGGGAGGTAACACCGGGGAGCTGTTTTTT.